This T cell receptor beta chain was sequenced during a study of beta chain features in type 1 diabetes (dated by TCRdb to the late 2010s). At the level of the whole study: Patients and healthy donors did not differ in mean age, gender distribution, total cell number or subset yield. Regulatory and stem cell-like memory subsets were isolated from only 8 patients and roughly 8 healthy donors, whereas naive and central memory subsets came from all 30 or so donors. In the study, TCRB repertoires of sorted circulating CD4+ T cell subsets from recently diagnosed type 1 diabetes patients were compared with those of matched healthy donors. A total of just under 110,000,000 sorted cells were examined across all samples, and RNA yield correlated strongly with the number of cells per subset. Overall results and qualifications from the work: PCR may preferentially amplify shorter templates, but because patient and control samples were amplified and corrected together, any resulting skew would affect both groups equally. At VDJ recombination sites, type 1 diabetes patients had fewer insertions and more deleted nucleotides, which implies abnormalities in thymic rearrangement. Because cDNA rather than genomic DNA was sequenced, highly expressing activated cells could have been over-represented, although no difference in activation and CD3 levels was found between groups. HLA sub-analyses involved small numbers of individuals, so any influence of HLA type on TCRB rearrangement remained unresolved. A moderate but significant shortening of TCRB CDR3 length was observed in type 1 diabetes patients in all four CD4+ subsets. Naive, central memory and regulatory TCRB repertoires appeared more similar among patients than among healthy donors.

As concerns this clone: The target of this receptor is not known. One end of the junction varies from germline; a read error may be responsible.

Each donor gave one peripheral blood draw, about 110 mL on average, collected into heparinised tubes. A BD FACSAria II and a panel including CD45RO, CCR7, CD25, CD127, CD95 and CD27 were used to sort naive, central memory, regulatory and stem cell-like memory CD4+ T cells. Purity was above 95% for every sorted population. PBMCs were separated immediately by Lymphoprep density gradient centrifugation and were stained directly, without being cultured. So that batch effects would be minimized, each experiment stained and sorted samples in pairs, pairing one healthy donor with one patient. The entire amount of isolated RNA was reverse transcribed using the High Capacity cDNA Reverse Transcription Kit, so the sequenced TCRB transcripts were expressed ones. For stem cell-like memory T cell samples, survey-depth immunoSEQ sequencing was used, averaging about 1 million total reads per sample. Sorted cells were lysed in RLT buffer and RNA was extracted with DNase-treated RNeasy Micro or Mini kits, depending on cell number. Each cell subset was processed on its own to prevent cross-contamination, while patient and healthy donor samples were processed together. Using the immunoSEQ multiplex PCR, TCRB sequences were amplified from cDNA into 87-bp fragments spanning the CDR3 region. Sequencing of the amplicons was performed on the Illumina HiSeq platform. Per the authors' processing: PCR bias was computationally corrected using synthetic template baselines, reads within Hamming distance 2 were collapsed, and singletons that could not be merged were discarded. Reads were aligned against IMGT so that V, D and J genes, CDR3 length and insertions or deletions at six rearrangement sites could be assigned. Within each subset, clonotype counts were normalized to the number of sorted cells before true diversity and Gini coefficients were calculated with the tcR R package. The overlap coefficient, calculated on TCRB nucleotide sequences, was used to quantify repertoire sharing. The table was pulled from immuneACCESS by TCRdb, which kept in-frame rearrangements only. Such tables lose some clones; where checked, under half of the loss comes from unresolved V genes, and the rest has no known cause. V and J calls plus clone size are reproduced from that table; the DNA served to infer D and trimming. A total of 70,000 to 95,000 clones appear in this sample, roughly 30% of them only once. 0.35% to 0.45% of the sample is held by the ten biggest clonotypes.

Sequencing was carried out using stem cell memory CD4+ T cells from blood. According to the study, the label for this sample's cell subset or site signals: stem cell-like memory CD4+ T cells. The clonotype originates from a woman younger than 35 in good health.

CDR3 sequence: CARRNRQINTEAFF. The DNA is TGTGCCAGGAGAAACCGACAAATTAACACTGAAGCTTTCTTT. This receptor chain uses TRBV30 and TRBJ1-1; the D gene lacks a confident call. Counted from cysteine to phenylalanine, this CDR3 has 14 amino acids. Only the CDR3 DNA stays, 42 bases, in frame from base 1. The germline V gene (reference sequence) specifies GTSNPN as CDR1 and SVGIG as CDR2.